The 20 T cell receptor beta chains listed next were all sequenced from one sample in a study of T-cell memory formation after mild COVID-19. From the 5' RACE reads, TCRdb called clonotypes with MiXCR, one entry per CDR3 protein. The top ten hold around 13% of the sample, which has almost 550,000 distinct CDR3 sequences, roughly 22% seen once. The sequenced material came from PBMCs or a T cell subset sorted from them (not recorded which). Receptor source: an adult woman who had mild COVID-19 (a few samples of this study predate the infection). Cell type and time point are not known.

This clonotype was found a few times. The chain employs TRBV24-1 and TRBJ2-3; tentative D call: TRBD2 (6 bases). V lost 0 bases and J lost 1, with 10 bases in between. Germline loops: CDR1 KGHDR, CDR2 SFDVKD. The CDR3 extends over 16 amino acids. The CDR3 loop reads CATSDLEAGGTDTQYF. In DNA form, the CDR3 reads TGTGCCACCAGTGATTTGGAAGCGGGTGGCACAGATACGCAGTATTTT.

The V gene is TRBV18, the J gene TRBJ1-1; no clear D. The CDR3 loop spans 15 amino acids. With 4 bases removed from V and 1 base from J, the gap between germline ends came to 13 bases. From germline, CDR1 is KGHSH and CDR2 LQKENI. CDR3 in DNA: TGTGCCAGCTCACACAAGGACTTCCCGAACACTGAAGCTTTCTTT. Its translation is CASSHKDFPNTEAFF.

This clonotype was counted only a few times. This chain links TRBV5-1 with TRBJ2-2; 9 bases are shared with TRBD1. The CDR3 consists of 17 residues. The V gene's germline CDR1 is SGHRS and CDR2 YFSETQ. The trim removed 2 bases at V and 0 bases at J, leaving 5 bases unmatched. The CDR3 here is CASSFADRGTNTGELFF. The CDR3 region has the DNA TGCGCCAGCAGCTTCGCCGACAGGGGGACGAACACCGGGGAGCTGTTTTTT.

J is TRBJ2-1 and V is TRBV5-1, with 10 bases matching TRBD1. The CDR3 has 16 residues. The V segment lost 7 bases and the J segment 4 bases; nucleotides outside the gene matches: 11. Germline CDR1 SGHRS, CDR2 YFSETQ. Here the CDR3 reads CASRLRTGQGYNEQFF. CDR3 in DNA: TGCGCCAGCCGCCTGAGGACGGGACAGGGGTACAATGAGCAGTTCTTC.

This clonotype was seen a few times. The chain links TRBV13 to TRBJ1-3; 7 bases fit TRBD1. CDR3 length: 14 amino acids. J was trimmed by 11 bases and V by 4 bases; bases with no gene match: 11. Germline V gives CDR1 PRHDT, CDR2 FYEKMQ (reference sequence). The CDR3 protein is CASSSGGSKFSIYF. DNA of the CDR3: TGTGCCAGCAGCTCAGGGGGGTCTAAGTTCTCCATATATTTT.

This clonotype appeared a few times. The rearrangement links TRBV7-8 to TRBJ2-7; the D is unclear. Germline V gene sequence: CDR1 SGHVS, CDR2 FQNEAQ. The ends were cut back, 5 bases at V and 7 bases at J, with 9 bases in the middle. The CDR3 is 11 residues long. DNA for the CDR3: TGTGCCAGCAGCGGTAGGGTGGAGCAGTACTTC. It specifies CASSGRVEQYF.

V is TRBV5-1 and J is TRBJ1-4; possible D gene TRBD1, 5 bases. Germline V gene data show CDR1 as SGHRS and CDR2 as YFSETQ. The CDR3 loop spans 13 amino acids. V was trimmed by 4 bases and J by 8 bases, leaving 12 bases between them. The DNA for the CDR3 is TGCGCCAGCAGCCCCCAGGGTTCAGAAAAACTGTTTTTT. It codes for CASSPQGSEKLFF.

The chain combines TRBV20-1 with TRBJ2-7; D is possibly TRBD2 (6 bases). The length of the CDR3 is 13 residues. Germline CDR1 reads DFQATT; CDR2 reads SNEGSKA (reference sequence). Trimming removed 3 bases at V and 1 base at J, with 10 bases between. This CDR3 reads CSASRGNSYEQYF. As DNA, the CDR3 is TGCAGTGCTAGTCGGGGGAATTCCTACGAGCAGTACTTC.

V usage is TRBV12-3 or TRBV12-4 and J usage is TRBJ2-7; 7 bases fit TRBD1. The CDR3 runs to 15 residues. V shed 8 bases, J shed 6 bases, and the junction held 16 bases outside the gene matches. The CDR3 spells CASGSNPGQLSEQYF. CDR3 bases: TGTGCCAGCGGATCAAACCCGGGACAGCTTAGCGAGCAGTACTTC.

The J gene is TRBJ2-7, the V gene TRBV30; 12 bases match TRBD2. CDR1 is GTSNPN, CDR2 SVGIG, per germline (reference sequence). This CDR3 region has 14 residues. V gave up 7 bases and J gave up 2 bases; unmatched junction bases: 6. As DNA, the CDR3 is TGTGCCTCCCGGACTAGCGGGGAAGCCTACGAGCAGTACTTC. Residues: CASRTSGEAYEQYF. The entire variable domain, with the rest obtained from reference TRBV30 and TRBJ2-7, is as follows: SQTIHQWPATLVQPVGSPLSLECTVEGTSNPNLYWYRQAAGRGLQLLFYSVGIGQISSEVPQNLSASRPQDRQFILSSKKLLLSDSGFYLCASRTSGEAYEQYFGPGTRLTVT.

This clonotype was detected only a few times. V is TRBV7-9 and J is TRBJ1-3; no clear D gene. The CDR3 loop spans 18 amino acids. Trimming shortened V by 1 base and J by 0 bases, and 16 bases separated the two germline ends. The V gene's germline CDR1 is SEHNR and CDR2 FQNEAQ (reference sequence). CDR3 in amino acids: CASSLGRTVLFSGNTIYF. DNA of the CDR3: TGTGCCAGCAGCTTAGGTCGGACGGTGTTATTCTCTGGAAACACCATATATTTT.

This clonotype was counted a few times. At one end, the junction sequence differs from germline, possibly due to a read error. The rearrangement joins TRBV24-1 to TRBJ2-3; no clear D gene. CDR1 and CDR2 (germline): KGHDR, SFDVKD. The CDR3 extends over 13 amino acids. For the CDR3, the DNA is TGTTCCACCAGTGATTTCAGTAATACCCCGCAGTATTTT. Amino acids: CSTSDFSNTPQYF.

The V gene is TRBV5-1, the J gene TRBJ2-7; 10 bases are a match to TRBD2. J lost 5 bases, V lost 4 bases, and 3 bases had no gene match. This CDR3 region has 13 residues. CDR1 and CDR2 (germline): SGHRS, YFSETQ. The CDR3, as DNA: TGCGCCAGCAGCGGTCTAGCGGGAGACGAGCAGTACTTC. Residues: CASSGLAGDEQYF.

The V gene is TRBV20-1, the J gene TRBJ2-3; TRBD1 matches 11 bases. This CDR3 has 14 residues. The V and J ends lost 3 bases and 5 bases, in that order; junction bases with no gene match: 4. Germline V gene data show CDR1 as DFQATT and CDR2 as SNEGSKA (reference sequence). The CDR3 nucleotides are TGCAGTGCTAGGGGACAGGGGGGAGGAGATACGCAGTATTTT. Protein product: CSARGQGGGDTQYF.

The chain uses TRBV20-1 and TRBJ1-1; a weak D match, TRBD1 (6 bases). The CDR3 runs to 10 residues. Germline-derived CDR1 and CDR2 are DFQATT and SNEGSKA (reference sequence). V shed 5 bases and J shed 14 bases, with 15 bases lying between them. CDR3: CSASGTKEFF. Here the CDR3 DNA reads TGCAGTGCTTCCGGGACAAAAGAGTTCTTT.

This clonotype was seen a handful of times. V gene TRBV4-1 combines with J gene TRBJ1-1; D is uncertain. This CDR3 contains 13 residues. Germline CDR1 is MGHRA and CDR2 is YSYEKL. Trimming shortened V by 2 bases and J by 5 bases, and 9 bases separated the two germline ends. The DNA for the CDR3 is TGCGCCAGCAGCCAATTTTCGGGGACTGAAGCTTTCTTT. It translates to CASSQFSGTEAFF.

The chain has TRBV5-1 and TRBJ2-5; D is undetermined. V lost 4 bases and J lost 5, with 12 bases in between. The CDR3 is 13 residues long. In germline, CDR1 is SGHRS, CDR2 YFSETQ. The CDR3 loop is CASSTTTSETQYF. The CDR3 DNA follows: TGCGCCAGCAGCACGACCACCTCGGAGACCCAGTACTTC.

This clonotype has more than one count but fewer than ten. CDR3 nucleotides: TGTGCCAGCAGCTTAGGACTAAACGGGTACTACGAGCAGTACTTC. Amino acids: CASSLGLNGYYEQYF. This chain connects TRBV7-2 to TRBJ2-7, with D tentatively TRBD2 (5 bases). Germline lookup yields CDR1 SGHTA and CDR2 FQGNSA. V shed 1 base and J shed 3 bases, with 13 bases lying between them. The CDR3 consists of 15 residues.

The CDR3 sequence: CASKDRASSTDTQYF. The CDR3 DNA sequence: TGCGCCAGTAAGGACAGGGCATCTAGCACAGATACGCAGTATTTT. V and J are TRBV5-1 and TRBJ2-3; 8 nucleotides line up with TRBD1. V lost 8 bases to trimming and J lost 0 bases; unmatched junction nucleotides: 8. The CDR3 has 15 amino acids. The germline V gene encodes CDR1 SGHRS and CDR2 YFSETQ.

This chain links TRBV27 with TRBJ2-1; TRBD1 might be the D (6 bases). The V gene lost 4 bases and the J gene lost 0 bases, with 13 bases spanning the gap. CDR1 and CDR2 from the germline V gene are MNHEY and SMNVEV (reference sequence). The CDR3 runs 16 residues. The CDR3 protein is CASSSTGHSSYNEQFF. CDR3 DNA: TGTGCCAGCAGTTCTACGGGACATTCCTCCTACAATGAGCAGTTCTTC.